This TCR beta chain was observed in a study of shared clonotypes between healthy human individuals (dated by TCRdb to 2019 to 2021). Study-wide context: A few men and a couple of women, aged 18 to 49 years, made up the cohort. To estimate repertoire size and how much clonotypes are shared between individuals, the study performed deep sequencing of blood TCR repertoires from a few healthy adults. To increase sequencing depth and limit assay-specific biases, different laboratories used diverse techniques to prepare libraries and sequence TCR repertoires. Each donor's leukapheresis produced roughly between roughly 0.85 and 9.5 billion PBMCs.

Concerning this clone: The specificity of this receptor is unknown. Base-call qualities are not available, and no considerably larger clone is one nucleotide away.

Healthy HIV-negative adults with no recently reported acute infections or vaccinations were included as donors. Every donor was a Caucasian adult residing in Nashville, Tennessee, USA. For unsorted samples, about 90 million PBMCs were counted, and genomic DNA was extracted using the QIAamp DNA Blood Mini kit. Blood was obtained by leukapheresis, after which PBMCs were separated by Ficoll-Histopaque density gradient centrifugation and cryopreserved in liquid nitrogen vapor phase. Using the deep immunoSEQ assay, TCR CDR3 regions were amplified from genomic DNA by multiplex PCR. For each cell subset, the extracted genomic DNA was distributed evenly across all wells of several immunoSEQ 96-well plates, and each plate served as one replicate. Each replicate PCR for unsorted PBMC received approximately 0.3 ug genomic DNA, equal to around 30,000 T cell genomes. Ten immunoSEQ deep assay plates were used to sequence the unsorted PBMC genomic DNA. Purified libraries were quantified with a Qubit 3.0 fluorometer, sized on a Bioanalyzer 2100, and re-quantified with the KAPA Library Quantification kit. Each immunoSEQ 96-well plate was sequenced on its own single-read 150-cycle Illumina NextSeq 550 flow cell. In the paper's pipeline: Because the immunoSEQ output included only junctional sequences and no quality scores, the filtering could not be the same as the filtering used for full-length reads. To assign V/J genes and CDR3, sequences were annotated against IMGT germline references using PyIR, a Python wrapper for IgBLAST v1.9. Reads with weak V/J assignments (E-value above 1e-6), missing CDR3, stop codons, out-of-frame junctions, or ambiguous translated residues were removed. A V3J clonotype was defined by an identical inferred V gene, J gene, and CDR3 amino acid sequence. The percentage overlap between two repertoires was calculated by dividing the number of shared unique clonotypes by the size of the smaller repertoire. Three approaches were used to assess repertoire richness: RTK rarefaction, the Chao1 estimator, and Recon v2.1 estimates of unobserved clonotypes. The source is immuneACCESS, and TCRdb retained only in-frame sequences with V and J called. Part of the clones is not carried over; for the studies checked, unresolved V genes explain less than half of this, and the remainder is unexplained. V and J calls and clone size are as listed in that table; D and trimming were resolved from the DNA. This sample lists some 480,000 clones; about 80% were detected once. Approximately 12% of the sample lies in the top ten.

Beyond this particular receptor, the publication reports: Sampling was restricted to blood, and TCR repertoires in tissue are likely to differ from TCR repertoires in blood. Because the study included only a small number of donors, the genetic and exposure-history diversity represented was limited. Pairwise subsampling led to the expectation that sequencing depth would affect the degree of clonotype sharing among donors.

This TCR came from a woman aged 35 to 49 in good health. Some clones in this sample may be carry-over from other donors' samples. The specimen sequenced was PBMCs.

DNA sequence: TGTGCCAGCAGCGTAGAAGGGGAGAGCGGGAGTGCGCCCAATGAGCAGTTCTTC. Its coded protein is CASSVEGESGSAPNEQFF. The sequence links TRBV9 to TRBJ2-1; 8 central bases correspond to TRBD2. V has 0 bases trimmed and J has 6 bases trimmed; junction bases matching no gene number 14. CDR1 and CDR2, looked up from the germline V gene, are SGDLS and YYNGEE. From the cysteine up to the phenylalanine, the CDR3 has a length of 18 residues. CDR3 DNA is the only sequence kept; it has 54 bases, read in frame from the first base. The full variable domain, completed from the reference TRBV9 and TRBJ2-1 proteins outside the CDR3, reads DSGVTQTPKHLITATGQRVTLRCSPRSGDLSVYWYQQSLDQGLQFLIQYYNGEERAKGNILERFSAQQFPDLHSELNLSSLELGDSALYFCASSVEGESGSAPNEQFFGPGTRLTVL.